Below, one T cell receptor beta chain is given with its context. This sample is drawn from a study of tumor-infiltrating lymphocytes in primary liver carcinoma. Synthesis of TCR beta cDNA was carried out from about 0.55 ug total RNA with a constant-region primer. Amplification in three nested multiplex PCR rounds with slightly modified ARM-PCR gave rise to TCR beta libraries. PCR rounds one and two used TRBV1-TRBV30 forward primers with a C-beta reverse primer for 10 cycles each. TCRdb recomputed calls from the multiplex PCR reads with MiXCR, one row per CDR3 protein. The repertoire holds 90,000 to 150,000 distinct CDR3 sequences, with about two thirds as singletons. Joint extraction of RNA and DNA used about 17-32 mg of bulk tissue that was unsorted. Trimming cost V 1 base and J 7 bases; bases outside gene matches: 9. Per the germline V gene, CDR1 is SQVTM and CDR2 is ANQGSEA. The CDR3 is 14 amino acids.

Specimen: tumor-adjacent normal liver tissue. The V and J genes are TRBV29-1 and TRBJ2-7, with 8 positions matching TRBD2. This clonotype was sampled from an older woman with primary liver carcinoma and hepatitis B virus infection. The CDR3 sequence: CSVEGSSGVCEQYF. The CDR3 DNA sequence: TGCAGCGTTGAAGGTAGTAGCGGGGTCTGTGAGCAGTACTTC.